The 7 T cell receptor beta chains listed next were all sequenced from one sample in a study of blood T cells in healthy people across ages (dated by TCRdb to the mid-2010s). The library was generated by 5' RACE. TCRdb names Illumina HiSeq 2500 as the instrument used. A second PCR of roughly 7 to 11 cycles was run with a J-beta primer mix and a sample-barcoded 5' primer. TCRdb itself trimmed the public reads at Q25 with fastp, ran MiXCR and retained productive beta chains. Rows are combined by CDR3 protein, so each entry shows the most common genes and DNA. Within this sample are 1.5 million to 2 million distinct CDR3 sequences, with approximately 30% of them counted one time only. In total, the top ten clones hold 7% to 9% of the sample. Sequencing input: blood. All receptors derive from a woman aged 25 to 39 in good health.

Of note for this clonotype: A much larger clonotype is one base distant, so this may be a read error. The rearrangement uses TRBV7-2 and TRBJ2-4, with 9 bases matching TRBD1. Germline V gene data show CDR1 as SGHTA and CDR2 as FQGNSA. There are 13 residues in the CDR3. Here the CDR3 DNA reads TGTGCCAACAGCTACCGGGACAGGGAAACTCAGTACTTC. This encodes CANSYRDRETQYF.

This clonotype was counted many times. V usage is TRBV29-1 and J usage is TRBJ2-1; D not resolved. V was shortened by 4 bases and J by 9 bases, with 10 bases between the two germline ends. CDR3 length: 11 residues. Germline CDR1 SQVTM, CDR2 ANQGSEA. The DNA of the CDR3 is TGCAGCGTTGGGCGGTTCACTGAGCAGTTCTTC. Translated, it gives CSVGRFTEQFF.

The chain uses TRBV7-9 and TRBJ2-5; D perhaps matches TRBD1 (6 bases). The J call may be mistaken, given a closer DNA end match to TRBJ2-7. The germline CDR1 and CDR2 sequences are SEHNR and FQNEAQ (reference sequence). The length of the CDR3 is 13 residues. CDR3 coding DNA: TGTGCCAGCAGCTCTTCAGGACAGAGCGAGCAGTACTTC. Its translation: CASSSSGQSEQYF.

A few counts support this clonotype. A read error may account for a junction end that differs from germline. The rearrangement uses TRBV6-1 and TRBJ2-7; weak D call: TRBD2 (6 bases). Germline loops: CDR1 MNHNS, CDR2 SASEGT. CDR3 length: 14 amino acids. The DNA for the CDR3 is TGTGCCAGCAGGGAAGCTGGCGGGGCCTACGAGCAGTACTTC. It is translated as CASREAGGAYEQYF.

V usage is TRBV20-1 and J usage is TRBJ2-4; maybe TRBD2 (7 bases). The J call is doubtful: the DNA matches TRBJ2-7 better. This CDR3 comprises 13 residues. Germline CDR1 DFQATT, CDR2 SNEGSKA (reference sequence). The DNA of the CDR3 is TGCAGTGCAGTGGAGGGGGGGGCGTACGAGCAGTACTTC. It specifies CSAVEGGAYEQYF.

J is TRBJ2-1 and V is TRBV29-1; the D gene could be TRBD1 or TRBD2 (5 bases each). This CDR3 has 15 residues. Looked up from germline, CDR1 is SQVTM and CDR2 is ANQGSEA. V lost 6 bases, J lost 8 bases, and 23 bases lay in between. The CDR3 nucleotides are TGCAGCGTACTAACCGGGACGCGGACCAGGGATGAGCAGTTCTTC. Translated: CSVLTGTRTRDEQFF.

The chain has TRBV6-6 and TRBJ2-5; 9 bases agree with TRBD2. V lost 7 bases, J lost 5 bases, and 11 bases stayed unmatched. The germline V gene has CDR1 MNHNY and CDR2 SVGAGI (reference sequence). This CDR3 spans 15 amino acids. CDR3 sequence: CASNSGGGAAETQYF. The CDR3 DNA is TGTGCCAGCAATTCGGGCGGGGGGGCAGCGGAGACCCAGTACTTC.